One and the same sample provided the 20 T cell receptor beta chains below, sequenced in a study of T cell repertoires in ileal Crohn's disease. Sequencing was performed with immunoSEQ multiplex PCR; in TCRdb, only in-frame clones are kept and a portion is missing. The data contain around 7,300 clones, about 78% of them singletons. Time point meaning: proximal margin of the surgical specimen (macroscopically non-inflamed). Source material: ileal tissue. These receptors were obtained from an adult with Crohn's disease.

The V and J genes are TRBV7-9 and TRBJ2-7, with 7 bases fitting TRBD1. The CDR3 runs 13 residues. J was trimmed by 3 bases and V by 3 bases; bases with no gene match: 2. Germline CDR1 is SEHNR and CDR2 is FQNEAQ (reference sequence). CDR3 loop: CASSFTGVYEQYF. DNA for the CDR3: TGTGCCAGCAGCTTTACAGGGGTCTACGAGCAGTACTTC.

The chain combines TRBV7-3 with TRBJ2-3, with TRBD2 matching 13 bases. The CDR3 loop spans 19 amino acids. Germline V CDR1 and CDR2: SGHTA, FQGTGA. V dropped 1 base and J dropped 0; count of bases not matched to a gene: 7. In DNA form, the CDR3 reads TGTGCCAGCAGCTTAATGGGACTAGCGGGGATTTATAGCACAGATACGCAGTATTTT. Its protein is CASSLMGLAGIYSTDTQYF.

The genes are TRBV5-6 and TRBJ1-4; D is uncertain. Germline V CDR1 and CDR2: SGHDT, YYEEEE. V lost 2 bases, J lost 6 bases, and 11 bases lay in between. The CDR3 contains 14 residues. The CDR3 spells CASSFGDGDEKLFF. The CDR3, as DNA: TGTGCCAGCAGCTTTGGTGATGGCGATGAAAAACTGTTTTTT. Looking up the rest from reference TRBV5-6 and TRBJ1-4 gives the full variable domain: DAGVTQSPTHLIKTRGQQVTLRCSPKSGHDTVSWYQQALGQGPQFIFQYYEEEERQRGNFPDRFSGHQFPNYSSELNVNALLLGDSALYLCASSFGDGDEKLFFGSGTQLSVL.

The gene calls are TRBV6-5 and TRBJ1-2; no clear D gene. V lost 2 bases and J lost 3, with 16 bases in between. Germline V gene lookup returns CDR1 MNHEY and CDR2 SVGAGI. This CDR3 contains 16 residues. CDR3 nucleotides: TGTGCCAGCAGTTACACTTTAGGGCGTGGATACTATGGCTACACCTTC. This gives the protein CASSYTLGRGYYGYTF.

The genes are TRBV11-2 and TRBJ1-1; tentatively, D is TRBD1 (6 bases). Germline lookup yields CDR1 SGHAT and CDR2 FQNNGV. V gave up 1 base and J gave up 1 base, with 10 bases separating them. The CDR3 has 15 amino acids. In DNA, the CDR3 is TGTGCCAGCAGCTTAGCTCAGGGGAGGAACACTGAAGCTTTCTTT. Its protein product is CASSLAQGRNTEAFF.

This clone was detected once. The chain carries TRBV5-6 and TRBJ1-2; TRBD1 matches 12 bases. After removal of 5 bases from V and 2 bases from J, the junction contained 7 bases not matched to a gene. This CDR3 is 16 amino acids long. CDR1 is SGHDT and CDR2 is YYEEEE in the germline V gene. The CDR3 coding sequence is TGTGCCAGCAGTCCCGGGACAGGGGGCGAGAACTATGGCTACACCTTC. Its protein is CASSPGTGGENYGYTF.

With regard to this clone: This sequence may be a read error, since a much larger clone differs from it by one base. This chain joins TRBV2 and TRBJ1-2; tentative D call: TRBD1 (5 bases). This CDR3 region has 13 residues. Trimming left V 4 bases short and J 8 bases short, with 14 bases between. Looked up from germline, CDR1 is SNHLY and CDR2 is FYNNEI. CDR3 loop: CASSVAGDGGYTF. CDR3 in DNA: TGTGCCAGCAGTGTTGCGGGGGATGGGGGCTACACCTTC.

The J gene is TRBJ2-3, the V gene TRBV28; tentative D call: TRBD1 (5 bases). Germline V gene lookup returns CDR1 MDHEN and CDR2 SYDVKM. The CDR3 contains 17 residues. The V end was cut by 5 bases, the J end by 6 bases, with 24 bases between. CDR3 in amino acids: CASSPRSQGWVRDTQYF. CDR3 DNA sequence: TGTGCCAGCAGTCCCAGATCTCAGGGATGGGTTCGGGATACGCAGTATTTT. Full variable domain (missing parts from reference TRBV28 and TRBJ2-3): DVKVTQSSRYLVKRTGEKVFLECVQDMDHENMFWYRQDPGLGLRLIYFSYDVKMKEKGDIPEGYSVSREKKERFSLILESASTNQTSMYLCASSPRSQGWVRDTQYFGPGTRLTVL.

The table lists this clone with a few counts. This chain connects TRBV7-2 to TRBJ2-1; D is unclear. The CDR3 runs 14 residues. Germline CDR1 and CDR2: SGHTA and FQGNSA. The V gene lost 3 bases and the J gene lost 6 bases, with 12 bases spanning the gap. DNA of the CDR3: TGTGCCAGCAGCTTCACGACTCTTCGCAATGAGCAGTTCTTC. This gives the protein CASSFTTLRNEQFF.

V usage is TRBV12-5 and J usage is TRBJ2-3; TRBD1 or TRBD2 may be the D gene (6 bases each). The CDR3 is 16 amino acids. V was trimmed by 4 bases and J by 2 bases, leaving 16 bases between them. Germline V lookup: CDR1 LGHNT, CDR2 FRNRAP. The CDR3 reads CASGSGLGGSTDTQYF. CDR3 nucleotide sequence: TGTGCTAGTGGTTCCGGGTTGGGGGGCTCCACAGATACGCAGTATTTT.

This chain connects TRBV5-1 to TRBJ1-2; D unclear. The CDR3 has 15 residues. Trimming cost V 2 bases and J 0 bases, with 11 bases left between them. Germline V gene sequence: CDR1 SGHRS, CDR2 YFSETQ. CDR3 in DNA: TGCGCCAGCAGCTTACGGACGGGAGCTAACTATGGCTACACCTTC. This codes for CASSLRTGANYGYTF.

The chain carries TRBV6-6 and TRBJ1-2; perhaps TRBD1 as D (6 bases). Germline lookup yields CDR1 MNHNY and CDR2 SVGAGI (reference sequence). Trimming pared 4 bases from V and 6 bases from J, leaving 18 bases between. This CDR3 region has 15 residues. CDR3: CASSWLAGEEDGYTF. In DNA, the CDR3 is TGTGCCAGCAGTTGGTTGGCAGGGGAGGAGGATGGCTACACCTTC.

The DNA of the CDR3 is TGCACCAGCAGCCATCCTTGTCTTACGGGGGGCACATTTAGCACAGATACGCAGTATTTT. This sequence encodes CTSSHPCLTGGTFSTDTQYF. The J gene is TRBJ2-3, the V gene TRBV1; the D call of TRBD2 is as the table states it, not checked on the DNA. TRBV1 is tagged as a pseudogene. This CDR3 is 20 amino acids long.

The rearrangement links TRBV28 to TRBJ1-1; D remains ambiguous. This CDR3 has 18 residues. Germline assignment: CDR1 MDHEN and CDR2 SYDVKM. Between the trimmed V and J ends, which lost 4 bases and 4 bases, there was a span of 25 bases. The DNA of the CDR3 is TGTGCCAGCAGTTCCCCCAGAGCCCCGTATCGAAGTAGCACTGAAGCTTTCTTT. It codes for CASSSPRAPYRSSTEAFF.

The chain couples TRBV18 to TRBJ2-6; D unresolved. V lost 2 bases and J lost 2, with 7 bases in between. The CDR3 is 15 amino acids. Germline values: CDR1 KGHSH, CDR2 LQKENI. The CDR3 loop reads CASSPKGTGANVLTF. The DNA of the CDR3 is TGTGCCAGCTCACCAAAAGGGACTGGGGCCAACGTCCTGACTTTC.

This chain links TRBV9 with TRBJ2-1; unclear D gene. The germline gives CDR1 SGDLS, CDR2 YYNGEE. The CDR3 runs 15 residues. Trimming pared 2 bases from V and 2 bases from J, leaving 11 bases between. The CDR3 nucleotides are TGTGCCAGCAGCGTGGACGCCCGTCCCTACAATGAGCAGTTCTTC. Protein product: CASSVDARPYNEQFF.

The chain combines TRBV4-3 with TRBJ2-6, with a tentative D call TRBD2 (5 bases). Trimming removed 0 bases from V and 4 bases from J, with 13 bases in between. The CDR3 runs to 17 residues. Germline CDR1 reads LGHNA; CDR2 reads YSLEER. The CDR3 reads CASSQEATDWGANVLTF. The CDR3 region has the DNA TGCGCCAGCAGCCAAGAGGCCACGGACTGGGGGGCCAACGTCCTGACTTTC.

This clone counts as medium-sized. The chain couples TRBV28 to TRBJ2-1; perhaps TRBD2 as D (6 bases). The germline gives CDR1 MDHEN, CDR2 SYDVKM. Trimming pared 5 bases from V and 6 bases from J, leaving 20 bases between. The CDR3 runs 16 residues. The CDR3 loop reads CASSLSGTALSNEQFF. The DNA of the CDR3 is TGTGCCAGCAGTCTATCCGGGACTGCGCTTTCCAATGAGCAGTTCTTC.

The chain employs TRBV19 and TRBJ2-7; no firm D call. CDR1 is LNHDA and CDR2 is SQIVND in the germline V gene (reference sequence). The CDR3 has 13 amino acids. V was clipped by 5 bases and J by 7 bases, with 15 bases between them. The CDR3 sequence: CASSPTVAKEQYF. For the CDR3, the DNA is TGTGCCAGTAGTCCCACAGTCGCTAAAGAGCAGTACTTC.

The chain employs TRBV19 and TRBJ1-4; the D gene is possibly TRBD1 (5 bases). The germline V gene encodes CDR1 LNHDA and CDR2 SQIVND (reference sequence). V lost 5 bases and J lost 0, with 10 bases in between. This CDR3 comprises 15 residues. CDR3 sequence reads: CASSRDSATNEKLFF. CDR3 in DNA: TGTGCCAGTAGTCGCGACAGTGCAACTAATGAAAAACTGTTTTTT.